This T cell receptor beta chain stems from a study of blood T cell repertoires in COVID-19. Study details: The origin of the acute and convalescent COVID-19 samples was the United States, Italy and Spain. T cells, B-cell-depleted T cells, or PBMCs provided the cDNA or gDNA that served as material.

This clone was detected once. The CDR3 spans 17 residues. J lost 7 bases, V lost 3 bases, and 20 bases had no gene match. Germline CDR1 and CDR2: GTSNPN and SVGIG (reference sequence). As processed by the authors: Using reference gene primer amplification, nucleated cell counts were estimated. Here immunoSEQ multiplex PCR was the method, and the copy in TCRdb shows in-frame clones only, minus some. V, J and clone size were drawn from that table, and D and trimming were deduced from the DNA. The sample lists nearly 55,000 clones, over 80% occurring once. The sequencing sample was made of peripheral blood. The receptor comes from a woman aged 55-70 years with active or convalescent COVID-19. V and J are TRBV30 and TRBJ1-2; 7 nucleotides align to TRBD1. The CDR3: CAWSYNRGRVNIGGYTF. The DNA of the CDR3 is TGTGCCTGGAGCTACAACAGGGGCCGGGTTAATATTGGTGGCTACACCTTC.